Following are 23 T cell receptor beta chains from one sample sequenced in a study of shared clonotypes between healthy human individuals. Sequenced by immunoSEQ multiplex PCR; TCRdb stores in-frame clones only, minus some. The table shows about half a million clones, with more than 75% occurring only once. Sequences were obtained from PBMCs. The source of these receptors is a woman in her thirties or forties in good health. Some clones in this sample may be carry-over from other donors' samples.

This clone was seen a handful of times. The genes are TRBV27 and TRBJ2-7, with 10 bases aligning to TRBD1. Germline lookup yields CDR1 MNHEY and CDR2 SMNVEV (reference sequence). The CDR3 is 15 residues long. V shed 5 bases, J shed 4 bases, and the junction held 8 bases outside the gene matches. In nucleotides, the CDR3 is TGTGCCAGCAGTCGTAGACCGGGACAGGGGTACGAGCAGTACTTC. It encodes CASSRRPGQGYEQYF.

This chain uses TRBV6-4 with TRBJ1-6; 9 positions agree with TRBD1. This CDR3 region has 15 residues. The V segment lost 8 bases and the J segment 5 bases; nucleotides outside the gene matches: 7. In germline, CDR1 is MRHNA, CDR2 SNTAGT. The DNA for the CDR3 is TGTGCCAGCGCCAAGACAGGGGGGAATAATTCACCCCTCCACTTT. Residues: CASAKTGGNNSPLHF.

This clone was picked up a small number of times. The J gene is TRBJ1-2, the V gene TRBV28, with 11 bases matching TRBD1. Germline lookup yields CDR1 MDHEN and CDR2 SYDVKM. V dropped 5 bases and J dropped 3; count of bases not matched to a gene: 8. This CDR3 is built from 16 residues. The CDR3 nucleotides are TGTGCCAGCAGTATCCGGACAGGGGGCGCGGACTATGGCTACACCTTC. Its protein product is CASSIRTGGADYGYTF.

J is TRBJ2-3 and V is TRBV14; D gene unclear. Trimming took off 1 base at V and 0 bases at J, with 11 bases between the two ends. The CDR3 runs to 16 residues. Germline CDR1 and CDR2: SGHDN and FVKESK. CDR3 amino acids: CASSQGWLGSTDTQYF. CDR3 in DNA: TGTGCCAGCAGCCAAGGTTGGCTAGGGAGCACAGATACGCAGTATTTT.

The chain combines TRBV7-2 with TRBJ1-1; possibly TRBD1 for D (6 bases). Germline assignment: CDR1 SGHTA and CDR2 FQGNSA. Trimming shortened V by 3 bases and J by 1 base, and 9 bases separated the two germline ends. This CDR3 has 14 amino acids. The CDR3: CASSLRGRNTEAFF. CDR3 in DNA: TGTGCCAGCAGCTTGAGGGGGAGGAACACTGAAGCTTTCTTT.

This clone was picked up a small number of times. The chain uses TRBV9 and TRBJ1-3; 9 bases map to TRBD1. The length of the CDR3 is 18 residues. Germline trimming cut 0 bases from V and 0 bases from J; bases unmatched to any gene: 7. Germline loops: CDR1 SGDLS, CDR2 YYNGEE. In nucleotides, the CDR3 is TGTGCCAGCAGCGTAGCGGGACAGGGTTTGTTCTCTGGAAACACCATATATTTT. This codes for CASSVAGQGLFSGNTIYF. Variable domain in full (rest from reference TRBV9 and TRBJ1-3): DSGVTQTPKHLITATGQRVTLRCSPRSGDLSVYWYQQSLDQGLQFLIQYYNGEERAKGNILERFSAQQFPDLHSELNLSSLELGDSALYFCASSVAGQGLFSGNTIYFGEGSWLTVV.

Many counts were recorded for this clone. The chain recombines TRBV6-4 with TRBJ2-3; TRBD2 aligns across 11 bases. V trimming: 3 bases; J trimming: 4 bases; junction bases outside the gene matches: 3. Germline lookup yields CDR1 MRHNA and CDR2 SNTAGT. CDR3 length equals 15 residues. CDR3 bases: TGTGCCAGCAGTGAAGGGACTAGCGGTTCAGATACGCAGTATTTT. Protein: CASSEGTSGSDTQYF.

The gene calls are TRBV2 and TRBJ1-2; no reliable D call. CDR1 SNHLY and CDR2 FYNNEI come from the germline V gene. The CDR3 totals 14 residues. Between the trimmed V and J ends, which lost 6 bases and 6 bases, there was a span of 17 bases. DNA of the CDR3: TGTGCCAGCAGCGGCGGCGGTGGAGTTAATGGCTACACCTTC. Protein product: CASSGGGGVNGYTF. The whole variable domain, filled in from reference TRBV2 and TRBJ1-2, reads EPEVTQTPSHQVTQMGQEVILRCVPISNHLYFYWYRQILGQKVEFLVSFYNNEISEKSEIFDDQFSVERPDGSNFTLKIRSTKLEDSAMYFCASSGGGGVNGYTFGSGTRLTVV.

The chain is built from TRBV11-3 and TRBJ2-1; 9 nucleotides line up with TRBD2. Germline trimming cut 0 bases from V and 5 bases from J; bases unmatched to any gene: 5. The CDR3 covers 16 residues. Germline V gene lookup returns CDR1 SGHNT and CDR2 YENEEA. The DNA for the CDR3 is TGTGCCAGCAGCTTAGAGCGGGGGGGACTCAACAATGAGCAGTTCTTC. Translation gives CASSLERGGLNNEQFF.

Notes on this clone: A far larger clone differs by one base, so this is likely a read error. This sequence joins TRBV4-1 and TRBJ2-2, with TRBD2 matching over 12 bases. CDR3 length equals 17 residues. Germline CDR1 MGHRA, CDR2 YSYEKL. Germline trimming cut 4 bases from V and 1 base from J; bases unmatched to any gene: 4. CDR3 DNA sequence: TGCGCCAGCAGCCCCCCGACTAGCGGGAGGAACACCGGGGAGCTGTTTTTT. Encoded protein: CASSPPTSGRNTGELFF.

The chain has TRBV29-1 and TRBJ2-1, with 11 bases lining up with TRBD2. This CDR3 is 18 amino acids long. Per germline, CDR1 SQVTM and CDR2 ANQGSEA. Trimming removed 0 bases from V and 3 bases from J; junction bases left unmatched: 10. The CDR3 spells CSVEERFGGLADYNEQFF. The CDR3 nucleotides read TGCAGCGTTGAAGAGAGGTTTGGGGGACTAGCGGACTACAATGAGCAGTTCTTC.

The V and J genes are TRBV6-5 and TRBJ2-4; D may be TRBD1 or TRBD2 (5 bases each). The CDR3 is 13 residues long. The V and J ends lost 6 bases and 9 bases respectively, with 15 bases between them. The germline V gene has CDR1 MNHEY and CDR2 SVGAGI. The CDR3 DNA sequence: TGTGCCAGCAGACGGGGACCGGAAGGCATTCAGTACTTC. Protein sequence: CASRRGPEGIQYF.

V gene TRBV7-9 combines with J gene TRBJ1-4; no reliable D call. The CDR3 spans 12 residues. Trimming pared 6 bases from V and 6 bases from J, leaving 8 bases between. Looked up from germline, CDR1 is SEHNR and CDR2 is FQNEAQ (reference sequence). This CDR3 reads CASRHRYEKLFF. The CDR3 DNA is TGTGCCAGCAGACACAGATATGAAAAACTGTTTTTT.

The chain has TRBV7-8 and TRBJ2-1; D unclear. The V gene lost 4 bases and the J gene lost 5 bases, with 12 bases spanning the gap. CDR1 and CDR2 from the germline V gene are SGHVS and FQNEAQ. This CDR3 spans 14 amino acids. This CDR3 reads CASSSLRIDNEQFF. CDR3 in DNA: TGTGCCAGCAGCTCCCTGCGGATAGACAATGAGCAGTTCTTC.

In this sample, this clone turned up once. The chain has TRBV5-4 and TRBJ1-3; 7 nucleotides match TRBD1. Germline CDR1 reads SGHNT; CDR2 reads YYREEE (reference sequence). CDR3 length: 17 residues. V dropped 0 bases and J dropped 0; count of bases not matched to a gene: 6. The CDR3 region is CASSLGGQLSSGNTIYF. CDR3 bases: TGTGCCAGCAGCTTGGGGGGACAGCTGAGCTCTGGAAACACCATATATTTT.

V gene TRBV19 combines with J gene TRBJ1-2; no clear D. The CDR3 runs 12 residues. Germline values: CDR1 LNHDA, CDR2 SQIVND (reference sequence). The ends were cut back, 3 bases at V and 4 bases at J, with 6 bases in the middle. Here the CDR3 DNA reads TGTGCCAGTAGTATGGATGGCTATGGCTACACCTTC. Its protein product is CASSMDGYGYTF.

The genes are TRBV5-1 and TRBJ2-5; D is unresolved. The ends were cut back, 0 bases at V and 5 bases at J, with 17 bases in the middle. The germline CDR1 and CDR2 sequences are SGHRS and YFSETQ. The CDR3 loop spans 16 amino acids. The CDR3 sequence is CASSLGNMRLGETQYF. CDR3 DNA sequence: TGCGCCAGCAGCTTGGGCAATATGAGGTTGGGGGAGACCCAGTACTTC.

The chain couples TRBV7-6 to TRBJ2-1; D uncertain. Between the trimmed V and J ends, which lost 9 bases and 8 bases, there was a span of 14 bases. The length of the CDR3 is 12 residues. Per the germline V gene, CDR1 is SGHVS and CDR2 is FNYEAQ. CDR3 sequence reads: CARPGPIDEQFF. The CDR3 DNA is TGTGCCAGACCCGGGCCGATCGATGAGCAGTTCTTC.

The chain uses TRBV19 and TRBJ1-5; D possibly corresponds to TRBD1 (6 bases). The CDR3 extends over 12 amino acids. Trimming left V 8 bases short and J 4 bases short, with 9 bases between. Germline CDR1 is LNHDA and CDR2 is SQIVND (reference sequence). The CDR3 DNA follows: TGTGCCAGTCGGGGGCAGAATCAGCCCCAGCATTTT. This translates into CASRGQNQPQHF.

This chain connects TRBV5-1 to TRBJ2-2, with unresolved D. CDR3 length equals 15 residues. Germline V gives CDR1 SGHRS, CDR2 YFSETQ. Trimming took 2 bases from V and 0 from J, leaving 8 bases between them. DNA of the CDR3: TGCGCCAGCAGCTTTGACACTCCGAACACCGGGGAGCTGTTTTTT. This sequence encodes CASSFDTPNTGELFF.

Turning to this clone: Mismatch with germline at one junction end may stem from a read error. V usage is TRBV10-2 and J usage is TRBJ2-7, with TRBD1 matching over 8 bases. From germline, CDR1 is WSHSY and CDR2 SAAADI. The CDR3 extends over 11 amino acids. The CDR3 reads CASRASRGPPF. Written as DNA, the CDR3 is TGCGCCAGCAGAGCTAGCAGGGGGCCCCCCTTC.

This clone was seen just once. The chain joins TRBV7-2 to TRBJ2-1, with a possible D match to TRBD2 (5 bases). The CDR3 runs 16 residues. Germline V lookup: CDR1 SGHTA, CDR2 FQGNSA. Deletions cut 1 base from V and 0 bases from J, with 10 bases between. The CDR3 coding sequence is TGTGCCAGCAGCTTAGGGGAGATTGGCTCCTACAATGAGCAGTTCTTC. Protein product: CASSLGEIGSYNEQFF.

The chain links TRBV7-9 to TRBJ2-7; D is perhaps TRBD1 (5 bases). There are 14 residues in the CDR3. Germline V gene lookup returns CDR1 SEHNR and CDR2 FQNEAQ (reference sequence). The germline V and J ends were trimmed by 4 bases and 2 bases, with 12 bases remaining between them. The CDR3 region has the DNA TGTGCCAGCAGCTGGAGAAGGGGAACCTACGAGCAGTACTTC. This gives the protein CASSWRRGTYEQYF.